Listed below are T cell receptor beta chains from one sample, sequenced in a study of a mutant IDH1 vaccine in newly diagnosed glioma. Sequencing used immunoSEQ multiplex PCR; TCRdb keeps in-frame clones, though not all of them. Among 70,000 or so clones listed, around 87% were seen once. For these receptors, no antigen is known. Specimen: PBMCs, collected from a glioma patient whose treatment included an IDH1 peptide vaccine. All receptors derive from a man aged 30-40 years with glioma. The CDR3 runs from the conserved cysteine through the conserved F or W. D genes are given only for firm matches. Expanded clones are given a class, and other clones once, few, many or no size at all.

len: 14; v_gene: TRBV5-1; d_gene: NA; j_gene: TRBJ2-5; abundance: NA; CDR3aa: CASSNGPDGKTQYF; CDR3nt: TGCGCCAGCAGCAATGGACCCGACGGGAAGACCCAGTACTTC
len: 17; v_gene: TRBV7-2; d_gene: NA; j_gene: TRBJ2-2; abundance: NA; CDR3aa: CASSYSPRGANTGELFF; CDR3nt: TGTGCCAGCAGCTACAGCCCCCGCGGTGCGAACACCGGGGAGCTGTTTTTT
len: 15; v_gene: TRBV2; d_gene: NA; j_gene: TRBJ2-3; abundance: once; CDR3aa: CASNWYSGGEDTQYF; CDR3nt: TGTGCCAGCAACTGGTATTCGGGGGGCGAAGATACGCAGTATTTT
len: 13; v_gene: TRBV5-6; d_gene: NA; j_gene: TRBJ2-7; abundance: NA; CDR3aa: CASSWGVSYEQYF; CDR3nt: TGTGCCAGCAGCTGGGGGGTCTCCTACGAGCAGTACTTC
len: 13; v_gene: TRBV11-2; d_gene: NA; j_gene: TRBJ1-1; abundance: NA; CDR3aa: CASSLGGTTEAFF; CDR3nt: TGTGCCAGCAGCTTAGGGGGGACCACTGAAGCTTTCTTT
len: 12; v_gene: TRBV29-1; d_gene: NA; j_gene: TRBJ2-5; abundance: few; CDR3aa: CSVEYGLETQYF; CDR3nt: TGCAGCGTTGAATATGGGTTAGAGACCCAGTACTTC
len: 16; v_gene: TRBV5-5; d_gene: TRBD1; j_gene: TRBJ1-5; abundance: NA; CDR3aa: CASSLGQGAIGQPQHF; CDR3nt: TGTGCCAGCAGCTTGGGACAGGGGGCGATCGGTCAGCCCCAGCATTTT
len: 15; v_gene: TRBV2; d_gene: TRBD1; j_gene: TRBJ1-1; abundance: NA; CDR3aa: CATTIEGTANTEAFF; CDR3nt: TGTGCCACCACGATTGAGGGGACAGCGAACACTGAAGCTTTCTTT
len: 15; v_gene: TRBV7-9; d_gene: NA; j_gene: TRBJ1-2; abundance: NA; CDR3aa: CASSLSGASAHGYTF; CDR3nt: TGTGCCAGCAGCTTATCCGGGGCCTCGGCCCACGGCTACACCTTC
len: 13; v_gene: TRBV18; d_gene: NA; j_gene: TRBJ1-1; abundance: few; CDR3aa: CASSPTATTEAFF; CDR3nt: TGTGCCAGCTCACCAACGGCAACCACTGAAGCTTTCTTT
len: 16; v_gene: TRBV7-2; d_gene: TRBD1; j_gene: TRBJ1-3; abundance: NA; CDR3aa: CASSFVRDRVGNTIYF; CDR3nt: TGTGCCAGCAGCTTCGTCCGGGACAGGGTGGGAAACACCATATATTTT
len: 16; v_gene: TRBV5-1; d_gene: NA; j_gene: TRBJ2-7; abundance: NA; CDR3aa: CASSPLPQIIIYEQYF; CDR3nt: TGCGCCAGCAGCCCGTTGCCACAGATCATCATCTACGAGCAGTACTTC
len: 14; v_gene: TRBV5-4; d_gene: TRBD1; j_gene: TRBJ2-5; abundance: NA; CDR3aa: CASSSTGGQETQYF; CDR3nt: TGTGCCAGCAGTTCAACAGGGGGCCAAGAGACCCAGTACTTC
len: 16; v_gene: TRBV5-4; d_gene: NA; j_gene: TRBJ1-1; abundance: once; CDR3aa: CASSAGTGGGNTEAFF; CDR3nt: TGTGCCAGCAGCGCAGGGACTGGAGGGGGGAACACTGAAGCTTTCTTT
len: 14; v_gene: TRBV5-4; d_gene: NA; j_gene: TRBJ1-4; abundance: NA; CDR3aa: CASSVPGARRELFF; CDR3nt: TGTGCCAGCAGCGTCCCGGGGGCCCGGAGGGAACTGTTTTTT
len: 13; v_gene: TRBV10-1; d_gene: NA; j_gene: TRBJ2-7; abundance: NA; CDR3aa: CASRPDGTYEQYF; CDR3nt: TGCGCCAGCAGACCCGACGGGACCTACGAGCAGTACTTC
len: 15; v_gene: TRBV11-3; d_gene: NA; j_gene: TRBJ1-1; abundance: once; CDR3aa: CASSLDVGVNTEAFF; CDR3nt: TGTGCCAGCAGCTTAGATGTAGGGGTGAACACTGAAGCTTTCTTT
len: 13; v_gene: TRBV28; d_gene: NA; j_gene: TRBJ1-2; abundance: NA; CDR3aa: CASRPSNEYGYTF; CDR3nt: TGTGCCAGCAGACCGAGCAATGAATATGGCTACACCTTC
len: 13; v_gene: TRBV7-9; d_gene: TRBD1; j_gene: TRBJ1-1; abundance: NA; CDR3aa: CASSQGQGNGAFF; CDR3nt: TGTGCCAGCAGCCAAGGACAGGGGAATGGAGCTTTCTTT
len: 15; v_gene: TRBV27; d_gene: TRBD1; j_gene: TRBJ2-7; abundance: NA; CDR3aa: CASSLSRDRRYEQYF; CDR3nt: TGTGCCAGCAGTTTATCACGGGACAGGCGTTACGAGCAGTACTTC
len: 15; v_gene: TRBV7-9; d_gene: NA; j_gene: TRBJ2-1; abundance: NA; CDR3aa: CASRLGGSVRNEQFF; CDR3nt: TGTGCCAGCAGATTAGGGGGTAGTGTTAGGAATGAGCAGTTCTTC
len: 16; v_gene: TRBV28; d_gene: NA; j_gene: TRBJ1-2; abundance: NA; CDR3aa: CASRFLGAAGHYGYTF; CDR3nt: TGTGCCAGCAGGTTCTTGGGTGCAGCCGGACACTATGGCTACACCTTC
len: 14; v_gene: TRBV14; d_gene: NA; j_gene: TRBJ1-5; abundance: once; CDR3aa: CASSQRGNNQPQHF; CDR3nt: TGTGCCAGCAGCCAACGGGGGAACAATCAGCCCCAGCATTTT
len: 10; v_gene: TRBV20-1; d_gene: NA; j_gene: TRBJ1-2; abundance: NA; CDR3aa: CSARPYGYTF; CDR3nt: TGCAGTGCTAGACCTTATGGCTACACCTTC
len: 17; v_gene: TRBV7-8; d_gene: TRBD1; j_gene: TRBJ2-7; abundance: once; CDR3aa: CASSPRGGQGASYEQYF; CDR3nt: TGTGCCAGCAGCCCAAGGGGGGGACAGGGGGCCTCCTACGAGCAGTACTTC
len: 12; v_gene: TRBV2; d_gene: NA; j_gene: TRBJ1-1; abundance: NA; CDR3aa: CASSRQVIEAFF; CDR3nt: TGTGCCAGCAGTCGACAGGTGATCGAAGCTTTCTTT